The 24 T cell receptor beta chains in this list originate from one sample, sequenced in a study of T cell responses to AZD1222 COVID-19 vaccine. TCRdb's copy holds only in-frame clones and misses some; the assay was immunoSEQ multiplex PCR. The sample carries roughly 120,000 clones, 86% recorded once. The material was peripheral blood, obtained 28 days after the second AZD1222 dose. The receptors shown here come from an adult who received the AZD1222 COVID-19 vaccine.

The chain combines TRBV3-1 (or the pseudogene TRBV3-2) with TRBJ2-7; D remains ambiguous. The CDR3 extends over 12 amino acids. V was pared by 4 bases and J by 2 bases, with 6 bases between. CDR1 LGHDT and CDR2 YNNKEL come from the germline V gene (reference sequence). This CDR3 is CASSLLTYEQYF. The CDR3 bases are TGTGCCAGCAGCCTACTGACCTACGAGCAGTACTTC.

The rearrangement links TRBV2 to TRBJ2-1, with 9 bases matching TRBD2. The CDR3 runs to 15 residues. The germline CDR1 and CDR2 sequences are SNHLY and FYNNEI. Trimming removed 6 bases from V and 4 bases from J; junction bases left unmatched: 7. CDR3 sequence: CASSAGLAQYNEQFF. Written as DNA, the CDR3 is TGTGCCAGCAGCGCAGGACTAGCGCAATACAATGAGCAGTTCTTC.

This clone appeared a single time. V usage is TRBV11-3 and J usage is TRBJ1-1; D is ambiguous. This CDR3 is built from 13 residues. CDR1 SGHNT and CDR2 YENEEA come from the germline V gene. The V end lost 0 bases, the J end lost 4 bases, and 6 bases lay between the germline ends. Here the CDR3 reads CASSLDGRTEAFF. The CDR3 DNA is TGTGCCAGCAGCTTAGATGGGCGCACTGAAGCTTTCTTT.

This clone is medium-sized in the sample. This sequence joins TRBV11-2 and TRBJ1-5; D is ambiguous. The V end lost 1 base, the J end lost 3 bases, and 7 bases lay between the germline ends. Germline V CDR1 and CDR2: SGHAT, FQNNGV. CDR3 length equals 14 residues. Here the CDR3 DNA reads TGTGCCAGCAGCTTAGGGCTGGACAATCAGCCCCAGCATTTT. It translates to CASSLGLDNQPQHF. Supplemented by reference TRBV11-2 and TRBJ1-5, the full variable domain reads EAGVAQSPRYKIIEKRQSVAFWCNPISGHATLYWYQQILGQGPKLLIQFQNNGVVDDSQLPKDRFSAERLKGVDSTLKIQPAKLEDSAVYLCASSLGLDNQPQHFGDGTRLSIL.

The CDR3 region has the DNA TGTGCCACCAGCAGACAGGGGCCTGGTACTGAAGCTTTCTTT. Protein product: CATSRQGPGTEAFF. The J gene is TRBJ1-1, the V gene TRBV15; a weak D match, TRBD1 (6 bases). The V end lost 2 bases, the J end lost 5 bases, and 12 bases lay between the germline ends. Germline V CDR1 and CDR2: LNHNV, YYDKDF (reference sequence). CDR3 size: 14 residues.

The chain has TRBV5-1 and TRBJ2-3, with 7 bases fitting TRBD1. V was clipped by 0 bases and J by 1 base; unmatched bases: 2. Germline V gene data show CDR1 as SGHRS and CDR2 as YFSETQ. The CDR3 length is 15 residues. CDR3 sequence reads: CASSLAGQRTDTQYF. As DNA, the CDR3 is TGCGCCAGCAGCTTGGCGGGACAGCGCACAGATACGCAGTATTTT.

This rearrangement joins TRBV19 to TRBJ2-1, with unresolved D. This CDR3 has 15 residues. Germline V gene sequence: CDR1 LNHDA, CDR2 SQIVND (reference sequence). Trimming removed 3 bases from V and 8 bases from J, with 17 bases in between. The CDR3 sequence is CASSMSLSRRDEQFF. The CDR3 coding sequence is TGTGCCAGTAGTATGTCCTTGTCCCGGCGCGATGAGCAGTTCTTC.

V and J are TRBV6-1 and TRBJ2-7; a weak D match, TRBD1 (7 bases). Deletions cut 7 bases from V and 3 bases from J, with 13 bases between. Germline CDR1 MNHNS, CDR2 SASEGT. The CDR3 covers 13 residues. The CDR3 reads CASTPGDSYEQYF. For the CDR3, the DNA is TGTGCCAGCACTCCGGGGGACAGCTACGAGCAGTACTTC.

The chain employs TRBV21-1 and TRBJ2-1; TRBD2 is the table's D call and was not checked against the DNA. TRBV21-1 is an annotated pseudogene. The CDR3 covers 15 residues. The DNA for the CDR3 is TGTGCCAGCAGCAAAGAAGCAACTTCCCACAATGAGCAGTTCTTC. It yields the protein CASSKEATSHNEQFF.

The rearrangement joins TRBV6-5 to TRBJ2-3, with TRBD2 identical over 12 bases. V was pared by 6 bases and J by 14 bases, with 6 bases of the junction left unmatched. The CDR3 extends over 12 amino acids. Looked up from germline, CDR1 is MNHEY and CDR2 is SVGAGI. The CDR3 DNA follows: TGTGCCAGCAGACCCACTAGCGGGGGGCCGTATTTT. It yields the protein CASRPTSGGPYF.

This clone was seen only a few times. This chain uses TRBV28 with TRBJ1-2; a weak D match, TRBD1 (5 bases). CDR1 and CDR2 from the germline V gene are MDHEN and SYDVKM. The CDR3 is made up of 16 amino acids. The germline V and J ends were trimmed by 2 bases and 2 bases, with 15 bases remaining between them. The CDR3 DNA is TGTGCCAGCAGTTTAAGCCCCGGGGCGGGCAACTATGGCTACACCTTC. Translation gives CASSLSPGAGNYGYTF.

A single count supports this clone. The chain carries TRBV6-1 and TRBJ2-7, with unresolved D. The length of the CDR3 is 14 residues. CDR1 and CDR2 from the germline V gene are MNHNS and SASEGT. V gave up 1 base and J gave up 0 bases, with 7 bases separating them. CDR3 DNA sequence: TGTGCCAGCAGTGAAGTGGCCACCTCCTACGAGCAGTACTTC. Protein product: CASSEVATSYEQYF.

With regard to this clone: An end of the junction differs from the germline gene, which may be a read error. The CDR3 nucleotides are TGTGCCAGCAGTTTAACAGGGGCCGGTAGCACTGAAGCTTTCTTT. It encodes CASSLTGAGSTEAFF. The chain uses TRBV7-3 and TRBJ1-1, with 7 bases fitting TRBD1. The CDR3 spans 15 residues. Germline-derived CDR1 and CDR2 are SGHTA and FQGTGA.

This sequence joins TRBV5-4 and TRBJ2-1; 13 bases match TRBD2. The CDR3 is 15 amino acids. With V trimmed by 5 bases and J by 5 bases, 4 bases remained unmatched. In germline, CDR1 is SGHNT, CDR2 YYREEE (reference sequence). The DNA of the CDR3 is TGTGCCAGCAGTTCAGGACTAGCGGGAGACAATGAGCAGTTCTTC. Translated, it gives CASSSGLAGDNEQFF. Full variable domain (remainder filled in from reference TRBV5-4 and TRBJ2-1): ETGVTQSPTHLIKTRGQQVTLRCSSQSGHNTVSWYQQALGQGPQFIFQYYREEENGRGNFPPRFSGLQFPNYSSELNVNALELDDSALYLCASSSGLAGDNEQFFGPGTRLTVL.

This chain connects TRBV6-2 or TRBV6-3 to TRBJ1-6, with a tentative D call TRBD1 (5 bases). Deletions cut 6 bases from V and 9 bases from J, with 6 bases between. Germline V gene lookup returns CDR1 MNHEY and CDR2 SVGEGT. This CDR3 contains 11 residues. The CDR3 DNA sequence: TGTGCCAGCAGCCAGGGTTCACCCCTCCACTTT. Translation gives CASSQGSPLHF.

The rearrangement links TRBV6-5 to TRBJ1-4, with TRBD1 identical over 9 bases. The CDR3 loop spans 15 amino acids. The germline V gene has CDR1 MNHEY and CDR2 SVGAGI. Unmatched junction bases numbered 4, after V lost 1 base and J lost 7 bases. CDR3 in amino acids: CASSYLQGAVEKLFF. CDR3 DNA: TGTGCCAGCAGTTACTTACAGGGGGCCGTTGAAAAACTGTTTTTT.

This chain uses TRBV10-3 with TRBJ2-2, with 7 nucleotides matching TRBD2. Germline V lookup: CDR1 ENHRY, CDR2 SYGVKD. CDR3 size: 16 residues. V was clipped by 3 bases and J by 6 bases; unmatched bases: 10. The CDR3, as DNA: TGTGCCATCAGTGACGCTGCACTAGCGACCCCCGGGGAGCTGTTTTTT. Amino acids: CAISDAALATPGELFF.

J is TRBJ2-1 and V is TRBV5-1; a weak D match, TRBD1 (7 bases). The CDR3 is 16 amino acids. The germline V and J ends were trimmed by 4 bases and 0 bases, with 14 bases remaining between them. Germline assignment: CDR1 SGHRS and CDR2 YFSETQ. This chain's CDR3 is CASSAGQLSSYNEQFF. The DNA of the CDR3 is TGCGCCAGCAGCGCGGGACAGTTAAGCTCCTACAATGAGCAGTTCTTC.

V usage is TRBV27 and J usage is TRBJ1-1; D is unresolved. CDR1 and CDR2 from the germline V gene are MNHEY and SMNVEV (reference sequence). V lost 0 bases to trimming and J lost 7 bases, with 9 bases between them. The length of the CDR3 is 13 residues. CDR3 nucleotides: TGTGCCAGCAGTTTATCCTACAGAATTGAAGCTTTCTTT. It encodes CASSLSYRIEAFF.

Only one count was recorded for this clone. The J gene is TRBJ1-2, the V gene TRBV10-3; a weak D match, TRBD1 (5 bases). V dropped 5 bases and J dropped 7 bases, with 11 bases sitting between them. From germline, CDR1 is ENHRY and CDR2 SYGVKD. This CDR3 contains 12 residues. The CDR3: CAISRGYSGYTF. CDR3 nucleotides: TGTGCCATCAGTCGGGGGTACAGTGGCTACACCTTC.

The rearrangement links TRBV9 to TRBJ2-2; D perhaps matches TRBD2 (6 bases). CDR3 length: 14 amino acids. V gave up 7 bases and J gave up 1 base, with 11 bases separating them. Germline loops: CDR1 SGDLS, CDR2 YYNGEE. CDR3 DNA sequence: TGTGCCAGCGGTCCGGGGGTGAACACCGGGGAGCTGTTTTTT. The encoded protein is CASGPGVNTGELFF.

A single count supports this clone. CDR3 amino acids: CASSKGAVSGNTIYF. In nucleotides, the CDR3 is TGTGCCAGCAGCAAAGGGGCAGTCTCTGGAAACACCATATATTTT. The chain links TRBV21-1 to TRBJ1-3; the DNA was not used to check the table's D call, TRBD1. TRBV21-1 has pseudogene status. The CDR3 has 15 amino acids.

A remark on this clone: Other DNA sequences in the sample encode the same CDR3. V is TRBV6-5 and J is TRBJ1-1; no clear D gene. The CDR3 is made up of 13 amino acids. Looked up from germline, CDR1 is MNHEY and CDR2 is SVGAGI. With 2 bases removed from V and 4 bases from J, the gap between germline ends came to 8 bases. The CDR3 DNA sequence: TGTGCCAGCAGTTACAGCTTAGCCACTGAAGCTTTCTTT. Translating gives CASSYSLATEAFF.

The chain couples TRBV13 to TRBJ1-2; possibly TRBD1 for D (6 bases). V was pared by 1 base and J by 8 bases, with 17 bases between. CDR1 and CDR2 from the germline V gene are PRHDT and FYEKMQ (reference sequence). This CDR3 has 15 residues. The CDR3 coding sequence is TGTGCCAGCAGCTTAGAAGGGGGAAACTTCGACGGCTACACCTTC. Its translation: CASSLEGGNFDGYTF.